This TCR beta chain was observed in a study of blood T cell repertoires in COVID-19. Study background: The samples span acute and convalescent COVID-19 from the United States, Italy and Spain. PBMCs, B-cell-depleted T cells, or T cells provided the cDNA or gDNA that made up the material.

Original processing methods: How many nucleated cells were present was estimated from reference gene primer amplification. Repertoires were generated with immunoSEQ multiplex PCR, while TCRdb's copy carries only in-frame clones and drops some. V, J and clone size are those of that table, while D and trimming were read from the DNA. Of about 240,000 clones in the sample, about 80% were seen once. The sample taken for sequencing was peripheral blood. This sequence originates from an elderly woman with acute or convalescent COVID-19.

The CDR3 DNA reads TGTGCCAGCAGCCAAGGGAGGAGACTAGCAACAGATACGCAGTATTTT. This sequence encodes CASSQGRRLATDTQYF. The rearrangement links TRBV3-1 (or the pseudogene TRBV3-2) to TRBJ2-3, with TRBD2 identical over 7 bases. Losses at the gene ends were 1 base for V and 3 bases for J; bases not matched to a gene: 7. The CDR3 sequence is 16 residues long. Germline loops: CDR1 LGHDT, CDR2 YNNKEL (reference sequence).